Each of the 24 T cell receptor beta chains below was sequenced from the same sample in a study of Graves' ophthalmopathy and Graves' hyperthyroidism. For repertoire sequencing, the TCR beta CDR3 regions were amplified from RNA transcripts. An opening RT-PCR round employed HTBI primers and preceded a second-round multiplex PCR. TCRdb re-called the multiplex PCR reads through MiXCR, storing one row per CDR3 protein. Of hundreds of thousands of distinct CDR3 sequences in the sample, more than 20% were seen once. The sequenced material came from peripheral blood. All receptors come from a young woman with stable Graves' hyperthyroidism.

This clonotype was observed at least ten times. The chain uses TRBV20-1 and TRBJ2-7; D is unresolved. The CDR3 runs 12 residues. Trimming removed 2 bases from V and 5 bases from J, with 10 bases in between. Germline V gene data show CDR1 as DFQATT and CDR2 as SNEGSKA (reference sequence). The CDR3 reads CSARISTHEQYF. The CDR3 DNA follows: TGCAGTGCTAGAATTAGCACCCACGAGCAGTACTTC.

This clonotype was recorded many times. A much larger clone sits a single nucleotide away, making a read error possible. The rearrangement joins TRBV28 to TRBJ1-5; D uncertain. This CDR3 contains 12 residues. Germline V CDR1 and CDR2: MDHEN, SYDVKM. CDR3 in amino acids: CASGFGNQPQHF. CDR3 in DNA: TGTGCCAGCGGTTTTGGCAATCAGCCCCAGCATTTT.

This clonotype has a count of ten or more. V and J are TRBV30 and TRBJ1-6; 11 bases match TRBD1. The CDR3 runs to 13 residues. The germline CDR1 and CDR2 sequences are GTSNPN and SVGIG (reference sequence). The CDR3 spells CAGGTGGDSPLHF. CDR3 sequence (DNA): TGTGCGGGAGGGACAGGGGGGGATTCACCCCTCCACTTT.

This chain uses TRBV18 with TRBJ2-3; D is uncertain. Trimming stripped 6 bases from V and 6 bases from J, with 7 bases between. The CDR3 has 11 residues. The germline gives CDR1 KGHSH, CDR2 LQKENI. The CDR3 sequence: CASSSRDTQYF. CDR3 coding DNA: TGTGCCAGCTCGTCGAGGGATACGCAGTATTTT.

This clonotype showed up many times. V is TRBV30 and J is TRBJ1-6, with D unclear. Germline V CDR1 and CDR2: GTSNPN, SVGIG (reference sequence). CDR3 length: 13 amino acids. Trimming shortened V by 3 bases and J by 10 bases, and 13 bases separated the two germline ends. The CDR3 nucleotides are TGTGCCTGGAGGGTTACAGTAGGCTCACCCCTCCACTTT. Translating gives CAWRVTVGSPLHF.

The rearrangement joins TRBV4-1 to TRBJ1-1; D is unclear. The CDR3 runs 14 residues. Trimming shortened V by 3 bases and J by 4 bases, and 12 bases separated the two germline ends. In germline, CDR1 is MGHRA, CDR2 YSYEKL. The CDR3 protein is CASSHEAGSTEAFF. CDR3 sequence (DNA): TGCGCCAGCAGCCATGAGGCAGGAAGCACTGAAGCTTTCTTT.

This clonotype showed up many times. The chain couples TRBV12-3 or TRBV12-4 to TRBJ1-2; TRBD1 might be the D (6 bases). CDR3 length: 13 residues. V was clipped by 7 bases and J by 5 bases, with 14 bases between them. In DNA form, the CDR3 reads TGTGCCAGCAATCCACAGGGTTCGTATGGCTACACCTTC. Translated, it gives CASNPQGSYGYTF.

This clonotype was detected ten times or more. This chain uses TRBV29-1 with TRBJ2-2, with TRBD2 matching 15 bases. Germline trimming cut 4 bases from V and 8 bases from J; bases unmatched to any gene: 5. Germline-derived CDR1 and CDR2 are SQVTM and ANQGSEA. The CDR3 loop spans 15 amino acids. The chain's CDR3 is CSVGRTSGRAGELFF. DNA for the CDR3: TGCAGCGTTGGAAGGACTAGCGGGAGGGCGGGGGAGCTGTTTTTT.

This clonotype was seen at least ten times. The chain combines TRBV28 with TRBJ2-7; 9 nucleotides match TRBD2. There are 14 residues in the CDR3. Germline V gene lookup returns CDR1 MDHEN and CDR2 SYDVKM. V gave up 5 bases and J gave up 5 bases; unmatched junction bases: 7. Written as DNA, the CDR3 is TGTGCCAGCAGTGGGCGGGAGGGCCGACACGAGCAGTACTTC. This translates into CASSGREGRHEQYF.

Points on this clonotype: A much larger clonotype is one base distant, so this may be a read error. Here the CDR3 omits its conserved ending phenylalanine or tryptophan, so a read error is the likely source. V usage is TRBV7-8 and J usage is TRBJ1-2; maybe TRBD1 (5 bases). Germline-derived CDR1 and CDR2 are SGHVS and FQNEAQ. Trimming stripped 5 bases from V and 4 bases from J, with 14 bases between. The CDR3 spans 14 residues. CDR3 sequence reads: CASSRGTGAYGYTL. CDR3 nucleotide sequence: TGTGCCAGCAGCCGAGGGACGGGCGCCTATGGCTACACCTTA.

This chain connects TRBV12-5 to TRBJ1-1; a possible D gene is TRBD1 (6 bases). Between the trimmed V and J ends, which lost 5 bases and 0 bases, there was a span of 19 bases. The germline V gene has CDR1 LGHNT and CDR2 FRNRAP. The CDR3 runs to 17 residues. CDR3 sequence reads: CASGPRLGGHMNTEAFF. As DNA, the CDR3 is TGTGCTAGTGGTCCCCGGCTGGGGGGCCACATGAACACTGAAGCTTTCTTT.

The chain uses TRBV13 and TRBJ1-1; D is undetermined. The CDR3 runs to 11 residues. Looked up from germline, CDR1 is PRHDT and CDR2 is FYEKMQ (reference sequence). V dropped 3 bases and J dropped 8 bases, with 7 bases sitting between them. Written as DNA, the CDR3 is TGTGCCAGCAGCTTGCGACGGGAAGCTTTCTTT. It encodes CASSLRREAFF. Drawing the rest from reference TRBV13 and TRBJ1-1, the complete variable domain is AAGVIQSPRHLIKEKRETATLKCYPIPRHDTVYWYQQGPGQDPQFLISFYEKMQSDKGSIPDRFSAQQFSDYHSELNMSSLELGDSALYFCASSLRREAFFGQGTRLTVV.

With regard to this clonotype: The final CDR3 position lacks the conserved phenylalanine or tryptophan, pointing to a likely read error. The rearrangement joins TRBV3-1 to TRBJ2-7; TRBD2 is a possible D gene (6 bases). CDR1 LGHDT and CDR2 YNNKEL come from the germline V gene (reference sequence). V dropped 2 bases and J dropped 4 bases, with 12 bases sitting between them. This CDR3 spans 14 amino acids. CDR3 in DNA: TGTGCCAGCAGCCAAAATGGGGGGAAATACGAGCAGTACTCC. Translation: CASSQNGGKYEQYS.

This clonotype showed up many times. The V gene is TRBV4-3, the J gene TRBJ2-5, with D possibly being TRBD2 (7 bases). Trimming left V 0 bases short and J 5 bases short, with 16 bases between. This CDR3 region has 16 residues. CDR1 is LGHNA and CDR2 is YSLEER in the germline V gene. CDR3 residues: CASSQDRRGGRETQYF. CDR3 nucleotides: TGCGCCAGCAGCCAAGATAGGAGGGGGGGGCGGGAGACCCAGTACTTC.

Many counts were recorded for this clonotype. The chain recombines TRBV7-2 with TRBJ2-5, with D possibly TRBD2 on 5 matching bases. The germline V gene has CDR1 SGHTA and CDR2 FQGNSA. The CDR3 consists of 16 residues. V gave up 1 base and J gave up 0 bases, with 12 bases separating them. The CDR3 DNA sequence: TGTGCCAGCAGCTTAGGCGGGTGGGGAGACCAAGAGACCCAGTACTTC. Translating gives CASSLGGWGDQETQYF.

This clonotype was seen repeatedly, ten times or more. The chain has TRBV20-1 and TRBJ2-5, with 9 positions matching TRBD2. The CDR3 runs 15 residues. With 4 bases clipped from V and 3 bases from J, the junction kept 9 bases outside the gene matches. Germline lookup yields CDR1 DFQATT and CDR2 SNEGSKA (reference sequence). CDR3 protein: CSATGLAGTKETQYF. CDR3 coding DNA: TGCAGTGCTACTGGTCTAGCGGGGACCAAAGAGACCCAGTACTTC.

As regards this clonotype: This may come from a read error, since a much larger clone is one base off. The rearrangement links TRBV5-1 to TRBJ2-7, with D possibly TRBD1 on 5 matching bases. The CDR3 has 13 residues. CDR1 is SGHRS, CDR2 YFSETQ, per germline. The ends were cut back, 1 base at V and 6 bases at J, with 11 bases in the middle. DNA for the CDR3: TGCGCCAGCAGCTTGTCAGGGTACAGCGAGCAGTACTTC. It yields the protein CASSLSGYSEQYF. The full variable domain, completed using reference TRBV5-1 and TRBJ2-7, is KAGVTQTPRYLIKTRGQQVTLSCSPISGHRSVSWYQQTPGQGLQFLFEYFSETQRNKGNFPGRFSGRQFSNSRSEMNVSTLELGDSALYLCASSLSGYSEQYFGPGTRLTVT.

This chain connects TRBV27 to TRBJ2-5, with D possibly being TRBD1 or TRBD2 (5 bases each). Looked up from germline, CDR1 is MNHEY and CDR2 is SMNVEV (reference sequence). This CDR3 spans 14 amino acids. Trimming cost V 6 bases and J 4 bases, with 15 bases left between them. CDR3 nucleotide sequence: TGTGCCAGCAGCTTTCGGGGACCCAGAGAGACCCAGTACTTC. This sequence encodes CASSFRGPRETQYF.

This clonotype was counted many times. This chain uses TRBV12-3 or TRBV12-4 with TRBJ2-5; TRBD2 matches 8 bases. This CDR3 contains 13 residues. With 5 bases clipped from V and 1 base from J, the junction kept 0 bases outside the gene matches. The DNA of the CDR3 is TGTGCCAGCAGTGGACTAGCCCAAGAGACCCAGTACTTC. Its translation is CASSGLAQETQYF.

This clonotype appeared a few times. The V and J genes are TRBV20-1 and TRBJ2-7; TRBD1 matches 9 bases. The V segment lost 6 bases and the J segment 4 bases; nucleotides outside the gene matches: 13. This CDR3 is built from 15 residues. Germline-derived CDR1 and CDR2 are DFQATT and SNEGSKA (reference sequence). CDR3 nucleotide sequence: TGCAGTGCGTACGGACCGGGACAGGGTATTTACGAGCAGTACTTC. Protein: CSAYGPGQGIYEQYF.

This clonotype has just a few counts. A much larger clone differs from this one at a single base, so this may be a read error. This sequence joins TRBV30 and TRBJ1-1; D may be TRBD1 (5 bases). The CDR3 contains 14 residues. CDR1 and CDR2 from the germline V gene are GTSNPN and SVGIG (reference sequence). Trimming took 3 bases from V and 5 from J, leaving 16 bases between them. In nucleotides, the CDR3 is TGTGCCTGGAGGCCCAGGGTCGGGAGGACTGAAGCTTTCTTT. The encoded protein is CAWRPRVGRTEAFF.

In its sample, this clonotype was seen many times. The rearrangement joins TRBV15 to TRBJ1-1; 10 bases are a match to TRBD1. Germline V lookup: CDR1 LNHNV, CDR2 YYDKDF (reference sequence). This CDR3 has 15 amino acids. Losses at the gene ends were 3 bases for V and 5 bases for J; bases not matched to a gene: 6. The CDR3 sequence: CATSSRQGAGTEAFF. In DNA form, the CDR3 reads TGTGCCACCAGCAGTAGACAGGGGGCAGGTACTGAAGCTTTCTTT.

This clonotype appeared many times. This sequence joins TRBV27 and TRBJ2-5; TRBD1 matches 7 bases. Germline V gene data show CDR1 as MNHEY and CDR2 as SMNVEV (reference sequence). The CDR3 runs 13 residues. The V gene end was trimmed by 5 bases and the J gene end by 2 bases; junction bases not matched to a gene: 2. The CDR3 loop reads CASSPQGQETQYF. CDR3 nucleotide sequence: TGTGCCAGCAGTCCACAGGGGCAAGAGACCCAGTACTTC.

This clonotype was observed many times. The gene calls are TRBV30 and TRBJ1-6; 7 nucleotides match TRBD1. The J segment lost 12 bases and the V segment lost 1 base, leaving 12 bases of the junction unmatched. The CDR3 consists of 15 residues. CDR1 is GTSNPN, CDR2 SVGIG, per germline (reference sequence). The CDR3 here is CAWSARTGAGVPLHF. The CDR3, as DNA: TGTGCCTGGAGTGCACGGACAGGAGCCGGAGTACCCCTCCACTTT.